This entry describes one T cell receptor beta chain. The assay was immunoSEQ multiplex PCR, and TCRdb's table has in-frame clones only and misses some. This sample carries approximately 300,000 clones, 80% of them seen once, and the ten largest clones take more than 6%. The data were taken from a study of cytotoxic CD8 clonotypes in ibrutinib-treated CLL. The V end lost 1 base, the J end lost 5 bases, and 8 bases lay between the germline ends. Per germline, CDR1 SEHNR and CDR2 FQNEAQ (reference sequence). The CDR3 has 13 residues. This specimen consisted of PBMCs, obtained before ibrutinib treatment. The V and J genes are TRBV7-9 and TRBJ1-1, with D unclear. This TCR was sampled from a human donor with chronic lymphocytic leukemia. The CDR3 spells CASSLDPRTEAFF. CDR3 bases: TGTGCCAGCAGCTTAGACCCGAGGACTGAAGCTTTCTTT.